A single sample gave rise to the 17 T cell receptor beta chains below, sequenced in a study of cytomegalovirus exposure and HLA in healthy donors. The PCR ran on 60 Vbeta and 13 Jbeta primers. Assay: immunoSEQ multiplex PCR; the TCRdb copy retains only in-frame clones and omits some. The sample shows under 130,000 clones, 79% of them seen only once. Sequencing was performed on PBMCs. The receptors were gathered from a woman aged 40 to 55 in good health and CMV-seronegative.

This chain joins TRBV7-9 and TRBJ1-1; D not resolved. The CDR3 covers 13 residues. The germline V and J ends were trimmed by 2 bases and 5 bases, with 9 bases remaining between them. Per the germline V gene, CDR1 is SEHNR and CDR2 is FQNEAQ (reference sequence). The CDR3 DNA is TGTGCCAGCAGCTTAATCACAGTAACTGAAGCTTTCTTT. Translated: CASSLITVTEAFF. Filled out from reference TRBV7-9 and TRBJ1-1, the complete variable domain reads DTGVSQNPRHKITKRGQNVTFRCDPISEHNRLYWYRQTLGQGPEFLTYFQNEAQLEKSRLLSDRFSAERPKGSFSTLEIQRTEQGDSAMYLCASSLITVTEAFFGQGTRLTVV.

The CDR3 nucleotides are TGTGCCAGCAGCTTCCGGGACAGGGGCTACACCTTC. It is translated as CASSFRDRGYTF. The genes are TRBV5-5 and TRBJ1-2, with TRBD1 matching over 8 bases. After removal of 2 bases from V and 8 bases from J, the junction contained 2 bases not matched to a gene. The CDR3 consists of 12 residues. The V gene's germline CDR1 is SGHKS and CDR2 YYEKEE (reference sequence).

The rearrangement links TRBV18 to TRBJ2-1; 7 bases are shared with TRBD2. The CDR3 loop spans 14 amino acids. Germline lookup yields CDR1 KGHSH and CDR2 LQKENI. V lost 3 bases, J lost 3 bases, and 2 bases stayed unmatched. The CDR3 reads CASSPSGDYNEQFF. In nucleotides, the CDR3 is TGTGCCAGCTCACCGAGCGGGGACTACAATGAGCAGTTCTTC.

This clone was found a few times. The chain employs TRBV28 and TRBJ1-2; 7 positions match TRBD1. In germline, CDR1 is MDHEN, CDR2 SYDVKM. The CDR3 has 15 amino acids. J gave up 4 bases and V 1 base, and 6 bases lay outside the gene matches. CDR3 sequence: CASSLSGRGIYGYTF. In DNA form, the CDR3 reads TGTGCCAGCAGTTTATCGGGCAGGGGGATCTATGGCTACACCTTC.

A single count supports this clone. This sequence joins TRBV28 and TRBJ2-2, with D possibly matching TRBD1 (6 bases). Between the trimmed V and J ends, which lost 9 bases and 1 base, there was a span of 9 bases. Germline V gene data show CDR1 as MDHEN and CDR2 as SYDVKM. The CDR3 is 13 amino acids. As DNA, the CDR3 is TGTGCCAGTTGGACAGTGAACACCGGGGAGCTGTTTTTT. It yields the protein CASWTVNTGELFF.

The CDR3, as DNA: TGCGCCAGCAGCCTAGACTGGACTAACCCCGAGCAGTACTTC. This gives the protein CASSLDWTNPEQYF. The chain couples TRBV5-1 to TRBJ2-7; D is possibly TRBD2 (6 bases). This CDR3 region has 14 residues. Germline values: CDR1 SGHRS, CDR2 YFSETQ. Trimming took 4 bases from V and 6 from J, leaving 17 bases between them.

The chain uses TRBV7-2 and TRBJ2-5, with TRBD2 identical over 9 bases. Trimming at V came to 3 bases and at J to 4 bases, leaving 3 bases not matched to a gene. This CDR3 is 14 amino acids long. The germline gives CDR1 SGHTA, CDR2 FQGNSA. The CDR3 DNA reads TGTGCCAGCAGCTTCCCGGGACTAGCAGAGACCCAGTACTTC. Protein sequence: CASSFPGLAETQYF. Using reference TRBV7-2 and TRBJ2-5 for the parts outside the CDR3, the full variable domain is GAGVSQSPSNKVTEKGKDVELRCDPISGHTALYWYRQSLGQGLEFLIYFQGNSAPDKSGLPSDRFSAERTGGSVSTLTIQRTQQEDSAVYLCASSFPGLAETQYFGPGTRLLVL.

This chain joins TRBV11-2 and TRBJ1-1, with D uncertain. The V and J ends lost 3 bases and 3 bases respectively, with 8 bases between them. Germline-derived CDR1 and CDR2 are SGHAT and FQNNGV. CDR3 size: 13 residues. CDR3 amino acids: CASSLRADTEAFF. CDR3 nucleotide sequence: TGTGCCAGCAGCTTGAGGGCGGACACTGAAGCTTTCTTT. The full variable domain, with the rest looked up from reference TRBV11-2 and TRBJ1-1, is EAGVAQSPRYKIIEKRQSVAFWCNPISGHATLYWYQQILGQGPKLLIQFQNNGVVDDSQLPKDRFSAERLKGVDSTLKIQPAKLEDSAVYLCASSLRADTEAFFGQGTRLTVV.

The count of this clone is one. Here the CDR3 reads CASRPDRGYEQYF. CDR3 nucleotide sequence: TGTGCCAGCAGACCGGACAGGGGGTACGAGCAGTACTTC. The chain has TRBV6-1 and TRBJ2-7; 10 bases fit TRBD1. Trimming at V came to 6 bases and at J to 4 bases, leaving 3 bases not matched to a gene. Germline V gives CDR1 MNHNS, CDR2 SASEGT. This CDR3 is 13 amino acids long.

A few counts support this clone. The chain couples TRBV5-4 to TRBJ2-1, with TRBD1 identical over 9 bases. This CDR3 has 14 residues. Trimming at V came to 1 base and at J to 9 bases, leaving 5 bases not matched to a gene. Germline V gene data show CDR1 as SGHNT and CDR2 as YYREEE (reference sequence). CDR3 residues: CASSLFGTGIEQFF. CDR3 DNA: TGTGCCAGCAGCTTGTTCGGGACAGGGATTGAGCAGTTCTTC.

The gene calls are TRBV15 and TRBJ1-1; 10 nucleotides match TRBD1. This CDR3 spans 15 amino acids. Germline CDR1 LNHNV, CDR2 YYDKDF (reference sequence). V shed 5 bases, J shed 3 bases, and the junction held 6 bases outside the gene matches. This chain's CDR3 is CATSGPGTGDTEAFF. The DNA for the CDR3 is TGTGCCACCAGCGGCCCCGGGACAGGGGACACTGAAGCTTTCTTT. Looking up the rest from reference TRBV15 and TRBJ1-1 gives the full variable domain: DAMVIQNPRYQVTQFGKPVTLSCSQTLNHNVMYWYQQKSSQAPKLLFHYYDKDFNNEADTPDNFQSRRPNTSFCFLDIRSPGLGDTAMYLCATSGPGTGDTEAFFGQGTRLTVV.

The genes are TRBV28 and TRBJ1-5; TRBD1 matches 8 bases. This CDR3 is built from 16 residues. Per the germline V gene, CDR1 is MDHEN and CDR2 is SYDVKM. Trimming cost V 1 base and J 3 bases; bases outside gene matches: 5. CDR3: CASSLSDRGLNQPQHF. Here the CDR3 DNA reads TGTGCCAGCAGTTTATCCGACAGGGGCCTCAATCAGCCCCAGCATTTT.

This rearrangement joins TRBV27 to TRBJ2-2, with 10 nucleotides matching TRBD2. Trimming cost V 6 bases and J 0 bases; bases outside gene matches: 1. The length of the CDR3 is 15 residues. Germline V gene sequence: CDR1 MNHEY, CDR2 SMNVEV (reference sequence). The CDR3 DNA follows: TGTGCCAGCAGAACTAGCGGGACGAACACCGGGGAGCTGTTTTTT. It specifies CASRTSGTNTGELFF.

This chain connects TRBV4-2 to TRBJ2-3; no firm D call. V lost 4 bases, J lost 1 base, and 6 bases lay in between. This CDR3 contains 13 residues. Germline loops: CDR1 LGHNA, CDR2 YNFKEQ. CDR3 protein: CASSLSGTDTQYF. CDR3 in DNA: TGTGCCAGCAGCCTCTCGGGCACAGATACGCAGTATTTT.

The chain couples TRBV5-6 to TRBJ2-7, with D possibly matching TRBD2 (5 bases). This CDR3 comprises 14 residues. V lost 0 bases, J lost 1 base, and 8 bases lay in between. Germline CDR1 is SGHDT and CDR2 is YYEEEE. CDR3 protein: CASSLARGSYEQYF. In DNA form, the CDR3 reads TGTGCCAGCAGCTTGGCCCGAGGGTCCTACGAGCAGTACTTC.

The CDR3 bases are TGCGCCAGCAAGACTGACCAGACGGGACAGGGGGCAAGTGGGACAGATACGCAGTATTTT. It yields the protein CASKTDQTGQGASGTDTQYF. The genes are TRBV10-1 and TRBJ2-3; 12 bases agree with TRBD1. Germline CDR1 WNHNN, CDR2 SYGVQD (reference sequence). V was pared by 7 bases and J by 3 bases, with 20 bases of the junction left unmatched. This CDR3 contains 20 residues.

The chain uses TRBV25-1 and TRBJ2-7, with D maybe TRBD2 (6 bases). This CDR3 is 16 amino acids long. Germline V CDR1 and CDR2: MGHDK, SYGVNS. Trimming left V 3 bases short and J 5 bases short, with 20 bases between. CDR3 loop: CASSESGSRGFNEQYF. The CDR3 region has the DNA TGTGCCAGCAGTGAGAGTGGGAGTCGGGGGTTTAACGAGCAGTACTTC.